Listed here is a single TCR beta chain. Its antigen is unknown. The sample holds no much larger clone one base away, and base qualities are not on file. The germline V gene (reference sequence) specifies MNHEY as CDR1 and SMNVEV as CDR2. The CDR3 starts with the cysteine, ends with the phenylalanine, and has 14 residues. Of the read, only the CDR3 DNA is kept; its 42 bases are in frame from base 1. V loses 5 bases, J loses 4 bases, and the germline ends lie 14 bases apart. The source of the sample is a study of OX40 agonist ivuxolimab in advanced cancers. In terms of the full investigation: Ivuxolimab was a fully human IgG2 agonistic monoclonal antibody targeting the costimulatory receptor OX40 (CD134). Intravenous ivuxolimab was administered to patients every 2 weeks at six dose levels: 0.01, 0.1, 0.3, 1.5, 3 and 10 mg/kg. Of the approximately 50 dose-escalation patients, hepatocellular carcinoma was present in 19, melanoma in about 15, renal cell carcinoma in 9 and head and neck cancer in 9. In the dose-escalation cohort, 65% to 85% of patients were male, and the mean age was around 65 years with a range of roughly 20 to 85. Prior anti-PD-1, anti-PD-L1 or anti-CTLA-4 therapy was permitted, and checkpoint inhibitors had been received by under 50% of dose-escalation patients. Three dose-escalation patients achieved partial responses, one with hepatocellular carcinoma and two with cutaneous melanoma. The purpose of peripheral TCRbeta sequencing was to test whether ivuxolimab changed TCR sequence diversity and led to clonal T-cell expansion. The monotherapy dose-escalation portion (N ≈ 57 patients) of the phase I ivuxolimab trial is reported in the paper. What the study reported, not specific to this receptor: Low levels of normalized T-cell clonal expansion were also seen in some nonresponding patients. After ivuxolimab, expanded clones were on average more numerous among CD8+ T cells than among CD4+ T cells. In partial responders in the 0.1-3.0 mg/kg groups, normalized peripheral clonal expansion was found to be among the lowest, especially among CD8+ T cells. The antigen specificity of the peripheral T cells that underwent clonal expansion was not determined. At doses of 0.1 to 3.0 mg/kg, clonal expansion of both CD4+ and CD8+ blood T cells was observed from baseline to week 6.

Patients with a history of autoimmune disease or receiving systemic immunosuppression were excluded from the trial. Peripheral blood for TCR sequencing was drawn from every dose cohort at baseline, at cycle 4 day 1 and at cycle 7 day 1. Samples came from an open-label, multicenter, first-in-human phase I dose-escalation trial of ivuxolimab. Adults with locally advanced or metastatic melanoma, renal cell carcinoma, hepatocellular carcinoma or head and neck squamous cell carcinoma were enrolled in the trial. Before TCR sequencing, CD4+ T cells and CD8+ T cells from peripheral blood were sorted into separate populations. For sequencing of the TCRbeta CDR3 region, genomic DNA was extracted from the sorted cells. The immunoSEQ Assay was used to sequence the TCRbeta CDR3 regions. TCRdb provides this immuneACCESS table in a form limited to in-frame rearrangements. Some clones are lacking; in checked studies, under half of them reflect an unresolved V gene, and why the rest are absent is not known. For this sample there are approximately 90,000 clones; 88% appear just once. Roughly 0.3% of the sample is held by the ten biggest clonotypes.

The clonotype comes from an adult with an advanced solid tumor such as melanoma, head and neck, liver or kidney cancer. The rearranged segments are TRBV27 and TRBJ1-2; the D gene is possibly TRBD1, with 6 bases matching. The sequences come from CD4+ or CD8+ T cells sorted from blood, collected in a trial of the OX40 agonist ivuxolimab. The bases read TGTGCCAGCAGTGCAACAGGGAGGCCCTATGGCTACACCTTC. This encodes CASSATGRPYGYTF.